This T cell receptor beta chain stems from a study of cytomegalovirus exposure and HLA in healthy donors. This clone was counted a few times. Its antigen is currently unknown. Study-wide findings and caveats: The Asian-associated ancestry cluster reportedly had fewer N-insertions than the approximately 690-donor mean in a later analysis. Certain indistinguishable V segments, among them TRBV6-2 and TRBV6-3, were excluded. TCR beta sequences reportedly predicted most subjects' HLA-A and HLA-B alleles accurately. Several top significant clusters appeared, in a later analysis, to be linked to common viral pathogens.

Looked up from germline, CDR1 is LGHNA and CDR2 is YSLEER. This CDR3 spans 17 amino acids. J lost 8 bases, V lost 0 bases, and 8 bases had no gene match. PCR employed 60 Vbeta and 13 Jbeta primers. Sequencing was performed with immunoSEQ multiplex PCR; in TCRdb, only in-frame clones are kept and a portion is missing. Among around 62,000 clones, approximately 78% were seen once, and the ten largest hold around 2.9%. The sequencing sample was made of PBMCs. The sequence came from a woman aged 25-40 years in good health and CMV-seronegative. V gene TRBV4-3 combines with J gene TRBJ1-6; TRBD1 agrees at 9 bases. The CDR3 here is CASSQDPGQGKHSPLHF. The CDR3 bases are TGCGCCAGCAGCCAAGACCCGGGACAGGGAAAGCATTCACCCCTCCACTTT.